The TCR beta chain under discussion was sequenced for a study of T-cell reconstitution after alpha-beta-depleted transplantation in children. Study results and caveats: There were reportedly several hundred expanded graft clones from which alpha-beta T cells came about two months after transplant. Surviving recipient T cells and thymic progenitors produced the high day-60 TCRbeta diversity seen in some patients. T-cell numbers and diversity, one year after transplant, stemmed largely from T cells that were newly produced.

In regard to this clonotype: The antigen is undetermined.

The CDR3 consists of 14 residues. The germline gives CDR1 DFQATT, CDR2 SNEGSKA (reference sequence). Trimming shortened V by 6 bases and J by 2 bases, and 16 bases separated the two germline ends. For TCRbeta, the library was prepared with unique molecular identifiers. A single record per CDR3 protein comes from TCRdb applying MiXCR to the PCR reads. The sample shows under 250,000 distinct CDR3 sequences, about a sixth of them seen only once. The sequences come from PBMCs, mostly from graft donor cells, collected 360 days after TCRalphabeta/CD19-depleted stem cell transplant. This sequence was found in a male patient aged 2-9 years who had a stem cell transplant for acute lymphoblastic leukemia, so the T cells may come from the graft donor. The genes are TRBV20-1 and TRBJ1-2, with D maybe TRBD1 (5 bases). The CDR3 DNA reads as TGCAGTGCACCCGACAGTAAAAGAAACTATGGCTACACCTTC. It translates to CSAPDSKRNYGYTF.